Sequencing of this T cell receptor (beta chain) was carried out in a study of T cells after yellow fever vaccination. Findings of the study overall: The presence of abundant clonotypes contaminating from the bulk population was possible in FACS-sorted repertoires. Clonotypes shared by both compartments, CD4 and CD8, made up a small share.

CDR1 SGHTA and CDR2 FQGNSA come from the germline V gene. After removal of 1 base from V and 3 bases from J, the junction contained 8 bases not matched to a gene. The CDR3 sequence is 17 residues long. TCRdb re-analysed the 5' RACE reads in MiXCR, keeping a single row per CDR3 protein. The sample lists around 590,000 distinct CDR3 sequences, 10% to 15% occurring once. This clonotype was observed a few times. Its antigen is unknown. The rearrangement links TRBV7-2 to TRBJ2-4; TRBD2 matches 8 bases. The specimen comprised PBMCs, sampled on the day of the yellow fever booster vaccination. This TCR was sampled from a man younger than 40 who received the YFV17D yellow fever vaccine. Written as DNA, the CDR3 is TGTGCCAGCAGCTTAGGCTCGGGAGGGGGGAGCAAAAACATTCAGTACTTC. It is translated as CASSLGSGGGSKNIQYF.